This T cell receptor (beta chain) came from a study of blood T cells in healthy people across ages. Regarding the study as a whole: TCR beta diversity per million T cells fell roughly linearly with age. A greater number of naive CD4+ cells and higher diversity distinguished long-lived donors from aged donors.

Germline V gives CDR1 SNHLY, CDR2 FYNNEI. The J segment lost 4 bases and the V segment lost 11 bases, leaving 11 bases of the junction unmatched. CDR3 size: 15 residues. The second PCR ran about 7 to 12 cycles with a sample-barcoded 5' primer and J-beta primers. In TCRdb, the 5' RACE reads were re-called with MiXCR into one record per CDR3 protein. The sample holds about a million distinct CDR3 sequences, roughly half seen once. Comments on this clonotype: Its cognate antigen is unknown.

The V gene is TRBV2, the J gene TRBJ2-3; 11 bases map to TRBD2. The sample consisted of blood. This TCR came from a woman in her fifties or sixties in good health. The CDR3 spells CAGRLTSGRPDTQYF. CDR3 nucleotides: TGTGCCGGACGACTTACTAGCGGGAGACCAGATACGCAGTATTTT.